Listed below are T cell receptor beta chains from one sample, sequenced in a study of T-cell reconstitution after alpha-beta-depleted transplantation in children. TCRdb used MiXCR to reprocess the PCR reads, holding one entry per CDR3 protein. The table includes 600,000 to 700,000 distinct CDR3 sequences, roughly 14% detected once. Specimen: PBMCs, collected before TCRalphabeta/CD19-depleted stem cell transplant. These receptors were collected from a girl aged 2-10 years with congenital amegakaryocytic thrombocytopenia, due to receive a stem cell transplant. Both conserved end residues are part of each CDR3. A D gene is named only where the DNA matches it firmly. Only part of the rows carry a size: once, few, many, or a class if the clone is expanded.

clone size: many
J gene: TRBJ1-1
D gene: .
V gene: TRBV12-3/TRBV12-4
CDR3 protein: CASSLTAMNTEAFF
CDR3 DNA: TGCGCCAGCAGCCTGACAGCTATGAACACTGAAGCTTTCTTT

clone size: .
J gene: TRBJ2-1
D gene: TRBD2
V gene: TRBV5-6
CDR3 protein: CASSPGGSGGSYNEQFF
CDR3 DNA: TGTGCCAGCAGCCCTGGTGGGAGCGGGGGCTCCTACAATGAGCAGTTCTTC

clone size: .
J gene: TRBJ1-5
D gene: .
V gene: TRBV5-5
CDR3 protein: CASMPGTSGNQPQHF
CDR3 DNA: TGTGCCAGCATGCCAGGCACCTCGGGCAATCAGCCCCAGCATTTT

clone size: many
J gene: TRBJ2-1
D gene: .
V gene: TRBV12-3/TRBV12-4
CDR3 protein: CASSFRGGWDEQFF
CDR3 DNA: TGTGCCAGCAGTTTTAGGGGGGGTTGGGATGAGCAGTTCTTC

clone size: many
J gene: TRBJ2-2
D gene: TRBD1
V gene: TRBV20-1
CDR3 protein: CSAGAGQASGELFF
CDR3 DNA: TGCAGTGCTGGGGCCGGACAGGCGAGCGGGGAGCTGTTTTTT

clone size: many
J gene: TRBJ2-1
D gene: TRBD2
V gene: TRBV28
CDR3 protein: CASSLPAGEEDEQFF
CDR3 DNA: TGTGCCAGCAGTTTACCGGCGGGAGAAGAGGATGAGCAGTTCTTC

clone size: few
J gene: TRBJ1-2
D gene: .
V gene: TRBV18
CDR3 protein: CASSGLLAADGYTF
CDR3 DNA: TGTGCCAGCTCCGGCTTGTTAGCAGCAGACGGCTACACCTTC

clone size: .
J gene: TRBJ2-7
D gene: TRBD2
V gene: TRBV5-1
CDR3 protein: CASSLVWEGRYEQYF
CDR3 DNA: TGCGCCAGCAGCTTGGTGTGGGAGGGCCGCTACGAGCAGTACTTC

clone size: .
J gene: TRBJ2-7
D gene: TRBD1
V gene: TRBV5-6
CDR3 protein: CASAPGQGYEQYF
CDR3 DNA: TGTGCCAGCGCCCCGGGACAGGGTTACGAGCAGTACTTC

clone size: many
J gene: TRBJ2-1
D gene: .
V gene: TRBV10-3
CDR3 protein: CAIRERAGGSSYNEQFF
CDR3 DNA: TGTGCCATCAGAGAGCGGGCAGGGGGAAGCTCCTACAATGAGCAGTTCTTC

clone size: .
J gene: TRBJ2-7
D gene: .
V gene: TRBV30
CDR3 protein: CAWSPGTREQYF
CDR3 DNA: TGTGCCTGGAGTCCTGGGACTCGGGAGCAGTACTTC

clone size: few
J gene: TRBJ2-7
D gene: TRBD2
V gene: TRBV20-1
CDR3 protein: CSARDLSTSGLYEQYF
CDR3 DNA: TGCAGTGCTAGAGATTTATCGACTAGCGGTCTTTACGAGCAGTACTTC

clone size: many
J gene: TRBJ2-3
D gene: .
V gene: TRBV12-3/TRBV12-4
CDR3 protein: CASSSYFGATDTQYF
CDR3 DNA: TGTGCCAGCAGTTCGTATTTTGGGGCTACAGATACGCAGTATTTT

clone size: .
J gene: TRBJ2-1
D gene: .
V gene: TRBV18
CDR3 protein: CASSPLLDRGPCF
CDR3 DNA: TGTGCCAGCTCACCTCTCTTAGATCGGGGGCCGTGCTTC

clone size: few
J gene: TRBJ2-7
D gene: .
V gene: TRBV7-6
CDR3 protein: CASSFSAGFYEQYF
CDR3 DNA: TGTGCCAGCAGCTTCTCGGCGGGCTTTTACGAGCAGTACTTC

clone size: many
J gene: TRBJ2-7
D gene: .
V gene: TRBV20-1
CDR3 protein: CSASARAGPSYEQYF
CDR3 DNA: TGCAGTGCTAGCGCCCGGGCGGGACCCTCCTACGAGCAGTACTTC

clone size: few
J gene: TRBJ2-7
D gene: .
V gene: TRBV12-3/TRBV12-4
CDR3 protein: CASSPAGSSAEQYF
CDR3 DNA: TGTGCCAGCAGCCCCGCCGGGAGCTCGGCCGAGCAGTACTTC

clone size: .
J gene: TRBJ1-4
D gene: .
V gene: TRBV7-6
CDR3 protein: CASSLERGERGKLFF
CDR3 DNA: TGTGCCAGCAGCTTAGAGCGGGGGGAGAGGGGAAAACTGTTTTTT

clone size: .
J gene: TRBJ2-2
D gene: TRBD2
V gene: TRBV5-1
CDR3 protein: CASSRGTSGRARDTGELFF
CDR3 DNA: TGCGCCAGCAGCCGAGGGACTAGCGGGAGGGCAAGGGACACCGGGGAGCTGTTTTTT

clone size: .
J gene: TRBJ2-1
D gene: .
V gene: TRBV30
CDR3 protein: CAWMMYNEQFF
CDR3 DNA: TGTGCCTGGATGATGTACAATGAGCAGTTCTTC

clone size: few
J gene: TRBJ2-1
D gene: TRBD2
V gene: TRBV10-3
CDR3 protein: CAISESGGERGNEQFF
CDR3 DNA: TGTGCCATCAGTGAGTCGGGGGGGGAGAGGGGTAATGAGCAGTTCTTC

clone size: .
J gene: TRBJ2-5
D gene: .
V gene: TRBV29-1
CDR3 protein: CSVPASGAETQYF
CDR3 DNA: TGCAGCGTCCCGGCCTCGGGGGCAGAGACCCAGTACTTC

clone size: few
J gene: TRBJ2-1
D gene: TRBD2
V gene: TRBV10-3
CDR3 protein: CATQREGGNEQFF
CDR3 DNA: TGTGCCACCCAGCGGGAGGGCGGGAATGAGCAGTTCTTC

clone size: .
J gene: TRBJ2-1
D gene: TRBD2
V gene: TRBV5-1
CDR3 protein: CASSPSGTSSYNEQFF
CDR3 DNA: TGCGCCAGCAGCCCCTCCGGGACTAGCTCCTACAATGAGCAGTTCTTC

clone size: .
J gene: TRBJ2-1
D gene: TRBD2
V gene: TRBV20-1
CDR3 protein: CSAPAGGDNEQFF
CDR3 DNA: TGCAGTGCTCCCGCCGGGGGGGACAATGAGCAGTTCTTC

clone size: .
J gene: TRBJ2-5
D gene: .
V gene: TRBV20-1
CDR3 protein: CSAPQRETQYF
CDR3 DNA: TGCAGTGCCCCCCAGCGGGAGACCCAGTACTTC

clone size: few
J gene: TRBJ2-7
D gene: .
V gene: TRBV20-1
CDR3 protein: CSAPAAGTYEQYF
CDR3 DNA: TGCAGTGCTCCGGCGGCGGGAACCTACGAGCAGTACTTC

clone size: many
J gene: TRBJ2-1
D gene: .
V gene: TRBV7-9
CDR3 protein: CASSLAGLEQFF
CDR3 DNA: TGTGCCAGCAGCTTAGCAGGGCTTGAGCAGTTCTTC